One sample yielded the 22 T cell receptor beta chains listed below, sequenced in a study of shared clonotypes between healthy human individuals. Method: immunoSEQ multiplex PCR; TCRdb's copy keeps in-frame clones and lacks some. The sample lists around 2,000,000 clones, 85% to 95% seen once, with 0.13% in the top ten. Sequenced sample: naive CD4+ T cells sorted from blood. Subset described: CD45RA+ positively selected. These receptors came from a man aged 18 to 30 in good health.

The chain joins TRBV6-1 to TRBJ1-4; maybe TRBD1 (5 bases). This CDR3 is built from 17 residues. Germline CDR1 and CDR2: MNHNS and SASEGT. Trimming shortened V by 2 bases and J by 7 bases, and 20 bases separated the two germline ends. The CDR3 loop is CASSEFGQGQSGEKLFF. Here the CDR3 DNA reads TGTGCCAGCAGTGAATTCGGCCAGGGCCAGTCGGGTGAAAAACTGTTTTTT.

In the case of this clone: Other DNA sequences in the same sample also yield this CDR3. The V and J genes are TRBV7-9 and TRBJ1-5; no firm D call. This CDR3 contains 14 residues. Germline values: CDR1 SEHNR, CDR2 FQNEAQ (reference sequence). V lost 1 base, J lost 2 bases, and 6 bases lay in between. CDR3 nucleotides: TGTGCCAGCAGCTTAGTCGGGGGCAATCAGCCCCAGCATTTT. It specifies CASSLVGGNQPQHF.

The gene calls are TRBV11-2 and TRBJ2-7; TRBD1 matches at 9 bases. V trimming: 5 bases; J trimming: 2 bases; junction bases outside the gene matches: 7. The CDR3 extends over 15 amino acids. Germline V gives CDR1 SGHAT, CDR2 FQNNGV. In DNA form, the CDR3 reads TGTGCCAGCAGCATGACAGGGGGTAAAACCTACGAGCAGTACTTC. This codes for CASSMTGGKTYEQYF.

In the case of this clone: The sample holds other DNA sequences that translate to the same CDR3. The chain recombines TRBV6-5 with TRBJ1-2; tentative D call: TRBD1 (6 bases). Per germline, CDR1 MNHEY and CDR2 SVGAGI. The CDR3 sequence is 14 residues long. Trimming left V 6 bases short and J 2 bases short, with 13 bases between. CDR3 in DNA: TGTGCCAGCAGCTATACTACAGGGAACTATGGCTACACCTTC. Its protein product is CASSYTTGNYGYTF.

The CDR3 region is CASTRGETGNEQFF. The DNA for the CDR3 is TGCGCCAGCACCAGGGGGGAGACGGGTAATGAGCAGTTCTTC. This chain joins TRBV5-1 and TRBJ2-1, with D possibly TRBD1 on 7 matching bases. Trimming took 6 bases from V and 7 from J, leaving 17 bases between them. CDR1 and CDR2 from the germline V gene are SGHRS and YFSETQ. CDR3 length equals 14 residues.

This clone was observed a single time. The CDR3, as DNA: TGTGCCAGCAGAAGGGACAGCCATGGCTACACCTTC. Translated: CASRRDSHGYTF. The rearrangement uses TRBV27 and TRBJ1-2; 7 bases line up with TRBD1. After removal of 6 bases from V and 6 bases from J, the junction contained 4 bases not matched to a gene. Germline CDR1 is MNHEY and CDR2 is SMNVEV (reference sequence). The CDR3 is 12 residues long.

This clone was detected a few times. The CDR3 bases are TGTGCCAGCAAAGTTGGGGCTCAGCCCCAGCATTTT. As protein: CASKVGAQPQHF. This rearrangement joins TRBV28 to TRBJ1-5; the D gene is possibly TRBD1 (5 bases). Trimming removed 7 bases from V and 6 bases from J, with 10 bases in between. From germline, CDR1 is MDHEN and CDR2 SYDVKM. The CDR3 loop spans 12 amino acids.

J is TRBJ2-7 and V is TRBV5-4; D is tentatively TRBD1 or TRBD2 (6 bases each). Germline-derived CDR1 and CDR2 are SGHNT and YYREEE (reference sequence). V was shortened by 0 bases and J by 5 bases, with 12 bases between the two germline ends. The CDR3 runs to 14 residues. CDR3 region: CASSLGGASDEQYF. The CDR3 coding sequence is TGTGCCAGCAGCTTGGGGGGGGCTAGTGACGAGCAGTACTTC.

This chain connects TRBV30 to TRBJ2-7; TRBD2 agrees at 8 bases. Germline loops: CDR1 GTSNPN, CDR2 SVGIG (reference sequence). The CDR3 extends over 14 amino acids. The ends lost 5 bases at V and 5 bases at J; junction bases unmatched: 11. The CDR3 region has the DNA TGTGCCTGGGGTAGCGGGATCCCGACGAACGAGCAGTACTTC. This translates into CAWGSGIPTNEQYF.

The V and J genes are TRBV21-1 and TRBJ1-2. TRBV21-1 represents a pseudogene. The CDR3 is 15 amino acids. The CDR3 bases are TGTGCCAGCAGCAAAGTTGGGGGTCGGCTATATAGTCCCTCCTTC. It specifies CASSKVGGRLYSPSF.

As concerns this clone: Other DNA sequences in the sample encode the same CDR3. This chain connects TRBV7-2 to TRBJ2-7, with D perhaps given as TRBD1 or TRBD2 (5 bases each). V lost 1 base and J 4 bases, leaving 11 bases between the germline ends. The CDR3 is 14 amino acids. Germline V gene sequence: CDR1 SGHTA, CDR2 FQGNSA. The CDR3 nucleotides are TGTGCCAGCAGCTTAGGGGGGAGTTTATACGAGCAGTACTTC. Its protein is CASSLGGSLYEQYF.

The chain joins TRBV6-5 to TRBJ1-3; D is uncertain. The CDR3 is 13 residues long. Germline V gene data show CDR1 as MNHEY and CDR2 as SVGAGI. V lost 4 bases to trimming and J lost 0 bases, with 4 bases between them. The CDR3 sequence: CASSSYSGNTIYF. The DNA for the CDR3 is TGTGCCAGCAGTTCATACTCTGGAAACACCATATATTTT.

The count of this clone is one. The rearrangement joins TRBV19 to TRBJ2-6; D gene ambiguous. The V gene lost 7 bases and the J gene lost 9 bases, with 13 bases spanning the gap. Germline CDR1 LNHDA, CDR2 SQIVND (reference sequence). This CDR3 is 13 amino acids long. Here the CDR3 DNA reads TGTGCCAGTAATTCTCTATGGAGCAACGTCCTGACTTTC. The encoded protein is CASNSLWSNVLTF.

The chain couples TRBV18 to TRBJ2-1; D possibly corresponds to TRBD2 (5 bases). This CDR3 has 15 amino acids. V was pared by 6 bases and J by 4 bases, with 16 bases between. CDR1 and CDR2 (germline): KGHSH, LQKENI. CDR3 protein: CASSKTSGDYNEQFF. Here the CDR3 DNA reads TGTGCCAGCTCGAAAACTAGTGGCGATTACAATGAGCAGTTCTTC.

The chain links TRBV4-1 to TRBJ1-2; D unresolved. Germline V gene lookup returns CDR1 MGHRA and CDR2 YSYEKL. Trimming took off 4 bases at V and 7 bases at J, with 13 bases between the two ends. CDR3 length equals 13 residues. The chain's CDR3 is CASSPGPLLGYTF. Written as DNA, the CDR3 is TGCGCCAGCAGCCCCGGGCCTCTCCTTGGCTACACCTTC.

This clone occurred once. The sample has other DNA sequences that encode this CDR3 too. The V call is TRBV18, the J call TRBJ2-7; 9 positions agree with TRBD1. From germline, CDR1 is KGHSH and CDR2 LQKENI. The CDR3 spans 14 residues. V was pared by 2 bases and J by 3 bases, with 2 bases of the junction left unmatched. Here the CDR3 reads CASSPSTGGYEQYF. CDR3 coding DNA: TGTGCCAGCTCACCATCGACAGGGGGCTACGAGCAGTACTTC.

The chain links TRBV28 to TRBJ2-5; the D gene could be TRBD1 or TRBD2 (6 bases each). Trimming stripped 5 bases from V and 1 base from J, with 17 bases between. The germline gives CDR1 MDHEN, CDR2 SYDVKM. The CDR3 is made up of 16 amino acids. CDR3 coding DNA: TGTGCCAGCAGTGCCCCAAGAGGGGGGACCCAAGAGACCCAGTACTTC. It specifies CASSAPRGGTQETQYF.

V gene TRBV5-4 combines with J gene TRBJ2-2; either TRBD1 or TRBD2 may fit D (6 bases each). Germline-derived CDR1 and CDR2 are SGHNT and YYREEE (reference sequence). This CDR3 spans 17 amino acids. V lost 0 bases, J lost 1 base, and 13 bases lay in between. CDR3 protein: CASSLGSGAGNTGELFF. In nucleotides, the CDR3 is TGTGCCAGCAGCTTGGGCTCGGGGGCAGGGAACACCGGGGAGCTGTTTTTT.

This clone was counted once. This chain uses TRBV5-6 with TRBJ2-7, with 10 bases identical to TRBD1. The CDR3 is 15 amino acids. Germline values: CDR1 SGHDT, CDR2 YYEEEE. The V segment lost 1 base and the J segment 4 bases; nucleotides outside the gene matches: 5. CDR3 bases: TGTGCCAGCAGCTTGCCCCGACAGGGGGCATACGAGCAGTACTTC. Its translation is CASSLPRQGAYEQYF.

V is TRBV4-3 and J is TRBJ2-1; D is possibly TRBD2 (5 bases). In germline, CDR1 is LGHNA, CDR2 YSLEER. The length of the CDR3 is 15 residues. Deletions cut 0 bases from V and 7 bases from J, with 13 bases between. The CDR3 nucleotides are TGCGCCAGCAGCCAAGAACCTTTAGCGTTTAATGAGCAGTTCTTC. Translation gives CASSQEPLAFNEQFF.

The V and J genes are TRBV9 and TRBJ2-7, with TRBD2 matching over 8 bases. CDR3 length: 15 amino acids. After removal of 5 bases from V and 3 bases from J, the junction contained 10 bases not matched to a gene. Germline CDR1 SGDLS, CDR2 YYNGEE. CDR3 region: CASSTGGESYYEQYF. In DNA form, the CDR3 reads TGTGCCAGCAGTACCGGGGGGGAGAGTTACTACGAGCAGTACTTC.

The rearrangement uses TRBV5-1 and TRBJ2-3; TRBD1 matches 9 bases. Germline CDR1 reads SGHRS; CDR2 reads YFSETQ. The CDR3 consists of 15 residues. V gave up 4 bases and J gave up 0 bases; unmatched junction bases: 3. This CDR3 is CASSGGQGSTDTQYF. The CDR3 DNA is TGCGCCAGCAGCGGGGGACAGGGAAGCACAGATACGCAGTATTTT.